The present TCR beta chain was sequenced within a study of T-cell reconstitution after alpha-beta-depleted transplantation in children. Germline loops: CDR1 KGHSH, CDR2 LQKENI. This CDR3 contains 15 residues. V was shortened by 5 bases and J by 0 bases, with 11 bases between the two germline ends. The TCRbeta library was prepared with unique molecular identifiers. TCRdb processed the PCR reads anew with MiXCR; each CDR3 protein has one entry. Here the sample spans about 92,000 distinct CDR3 sequences, 9% to 15% being singletons. The sequences come from PBMCs from the stem cell graft donor, collected from the stem cell graft. The source of this sequence is a human donor who donated a stem cell graft to a child with inherited bone marrow failure. The chain recombines TRBV18 with TRBJ2-1; D is undetermined. The CDR3 bases are TGTGCCAGCTCATCGGACGGAAGCTCCTACAATGAGCAGTTCTTC. As protein: CASSSDGSSYNEQFF.